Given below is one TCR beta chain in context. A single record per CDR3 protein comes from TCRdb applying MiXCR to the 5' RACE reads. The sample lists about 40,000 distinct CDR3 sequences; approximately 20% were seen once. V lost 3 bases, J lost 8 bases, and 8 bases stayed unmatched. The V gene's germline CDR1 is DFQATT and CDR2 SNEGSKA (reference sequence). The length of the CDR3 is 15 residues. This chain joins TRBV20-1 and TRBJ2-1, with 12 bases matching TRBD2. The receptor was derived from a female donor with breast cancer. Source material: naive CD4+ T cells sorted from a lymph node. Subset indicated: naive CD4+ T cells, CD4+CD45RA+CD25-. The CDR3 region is CSARPTSGSSDEQFF. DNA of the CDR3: TGCAGTGCTAGGCCGACTAGCGGGAGTTCCGATGAGCAGTTCTTC.